Listed here are 9 T cell receptor beta chains from one sample, sequenced in a study of blood T cell repertoires in COVID-19. The table came from immunoSEQ multiplex PCR; TCRdb's copy has only in-frame clones and leaves some out. The data hold some 73,000 clones, with around 70% observed a single time. Sequencing was performed on peripheral blood. These receptors came from a man between 60 and 75 years old with acute or convalescent COVID-19.

The chain employs TRBV6-5 and TRBJ2-3; TRBD2 is a possible D gene (6 bases). The CDR3 consists of 15 residues. Germline V gene sequence: CDR1 MNHEY, CDR2 SVGAGI. Trimming removed 0 bases at V and 4 bases at J, with 11 bases between. In nucleotides, the CDR3 is TGTGCCAGCAGTTACTCCGGGAGTTCTCCAGATACGCAGTATTTT. The encoded protein is CASSYSGSSPDTQYF.

As to this clone: Other DNA variants within this sample encode the same CDR3. The chain has TRBV28 and TRBJ2-6; D possibly corresponds to TRBD2 (6 bases). The CDR3 length is 15 residues. V lost 5 bases, J lost 0 bases, and 8 bases lay in between. Germline CDR1 and CDR2: MDHEN and SYDVKM. The CDR3 bases are TGTGCCAGCAGTCCCGGGGGCTCTGGGGCCAACGTCCTGACTTTC. Residues: CASSPGGSGANVLTF.

This clone was recorded a few times. This chain joins TRBV7-2 and TRBJ2-1, with TRBD1 as a possible D gene (5 bases). This CDR3 region has 14 residues. Germline CDR1 and CDR2: SGHTA and FQGNSA. Trimming removed 3 bases at V and 5 bases at J, with 11 bases between. The CDR3: CASSFWGLDNEQFF. The CDR3 nucleotides are TGTGCCAGCAGCTTTTGGGGCCTCGACAATGAGCAGTTCTTC.

This rearrangement joins TRBV28 to TRBJ2-1, with 8 bases aligning to TRBD2. Unmatched junction bases numbered 11, after V lost 5 bases and J lost 8 bases. Germline CDR1 reads MDHEN; CDR2 reads SYDVKM. The length of the CDR3 is 15 residues. The CDR3 loop reads CASSAPDGGAYEQFF. The CDR3 DNA reads as TGTGCCAGCAGTGCCCCTGACGGGGGGGCCTATGAGCAGTTCTTC.

V usage is TRBV3-1 (or the pseudogene TRBV3-2) and J usage is TRBJ2-3; D possibly corresponds to TRBD2 (6 bases). Germline V gene lookup returns CDR1 LGHDT and CDR2 YNNKEL (reference sequence). CDR3 length equals 17 residues. V shed 4 bases and J shed 1 base, with 18 bases lying between them. The CDR3 nucleotides are TGTGCCAGCAGCCTTTTAGGATCCGGGGGAGGCACAGATACGCAGTATTTT. Its protein product is CASSLLGSGGGTDTQYF.

A few counts support this clone. V and J are TRBV4-1 and TRBJ2-3; TRBD2 aligns across 8 bases. V lost 4 bases, J lost 2 bases, and 11 bases stayed unmatched. CDR3 length: 17 residues. The germline V gene encodes CDR1 MGHRA and CDR2 YSYEKL. The CDR3 DNA is TGCGCCAGCAGCCCGGGGGTTGGGCGGGGGGACACAGATACGCAGTATTTT. This encodes CASSPGVGRGDTDTQYF.

This clone has only a few counts. V gene TRBV6-5 combines with J gene TRBJ1-3; tentatively, D is TRBD1 (6 bases). The CDR3 loop spans 15 amino acids. The germline V gene encodes CDR1 MNHEY and CDR2 SVGAGI. The germline V and J ends were trimmed by 0 bases and 3 bases, with 9 bases remaining between them. The CDR3 is CASSYSRRGGNTIYF. DNA for the CDR3: TGTGCCAGCAGTTACTCGCGCAGGGGTGGAAACACCATATATTTT.

This clone was picked up a small number of times. V and J are TRBV19 and TRBJ1-5; TRBD1 agrees at 7 bases. This CDR3 comprises 16 residues. V lost 0 bases and J lost 4; bases outside the gene matches: 6. The germline V gene has CDR1 LNHDA and CDR2 SQIVND (reference sequence). The CDR3, as DNA: TGTGCCAGTAGTATAGATGGGGGGACAGAGAATCAGCCCCAGCATTTT. This gives the protein CASSIDGGTENQPQHF.

The chain carries TRBV12-3 or TRBV12-4 and TRBJ2-5, with a possible D match to TRBD1 (5 bases). The CDR3 loop spans 13 amino acids. V lost 5 bases and J 5 bases, leaving 12 bases between the germline ends. This chain's CDR3 is CASSLSGSETQYF. The CDR3 region has the DNA TGTGCCAGCAGTCTATCAGGGTCGGAGACCCAGTACTTC.